Shown below are 21 T cell receptor beta chains from a single sample sequenced in a study of blood T cells in healthy people across ages. The second PCR ran about 6 to 12 cycles with a sample-barcoded 5' primer and J-beta primers. TCRdb used MiXCR to reprocess the 5' RACE reads, holding one entry per CDR3 protein. The profile shows about 1.1 million distinct CDR3 sequences, 30% to 40% of them singletons. The specimen was blood. The receptors stem from a man between 18 and 35 years old in good health.

The V gene is TRBV28, the J gene TRBJ1-5; D is perhaps TRBD1 (5 bases). From germline, CDR1 is MDHEN and CDR2 SYDVKM. CDR3 length equals 12 residues. V was pared by 7 bases and J by 6 bases, with 10 bases between. CDR3 in amino acids: CASIGTGQPQHF. CDR3 in DNA: TGTGCCAGCATCGGTACAGGTCAGCCCCAGCATTTT.

This clonotype was counted only a few times. CDR3 amino acids: CASSLEGTGGTYNEQFF. CDR3 coding DNA: TGCGCCAGCAGCTTGGAAGGGACAGGGGGAACCTACAATGAGCAGTTCTTC. This chain connects TRBV5-1 to TRBJ2-1, with 11 positions matching TRBD1. The germline gives CDR1 SGHRS, CDR2 YFSETQ. This CDR3 has 17 amino acids. V dropped 0 bases and J dropped 2; count of bases not matched to a gene: 4.

The J gene is TRBJ1-2, the V gene TRBV6-6, with 8 bases matching TRBD1. The junction had 13 bases not matched to a gene; V was cut back by 6 bases and J by 4 bases. The CDR3 runs 16 residues. Germline V gene sequence: CDR1 MNHNY, CDR2 SVGAGI (reference sequence). In DNA form, the CDR3 reads TGTGCCAGCAGCCCCCGGGACAGGAGTATCGTCTATGGCTACACCTTC. Protein: CASSPRDRSIVYGYTF.

This sequence joins TRBV27 and TRBJ1-5; D may be TRBD1 (5 bases). The V and J ends lost 7 bases and 0 bases respectively, with 13 bases between them. The CDR3 consists of 15 residues. Germline V gene lookup returns CDR1 MNHEY and CDR2 SMNVEV (reference sequence). CDR3 nucleotides: TGTGCCAGCAACCCGACAGACCCTAGCAATCAGCCCCAGCATTTT. Its translation is CASNPTDPSNQPQHF.

This clonotype has more than one count but fewer than ten. The chain combines TRBV7-2 with TRBJ2-3; D is unresolved. The germline CDR1 and CDR2 sequences are SGHTA and FQGNSA. Trimming shortened V by 7 bases and J by 4 bases, and 9 bases separated the two germline ends. The CDR3 contains 12 residues. CDR3 protein: CASTQLADTQYF. CDR3 sequence (DNA): TGTGCCAGCACCCAGCTTGCAGATACGCAGTATTTT.

V usage is TRBV6-2 or TRBV6-3 and J usage is TRBJ2-1; D is unresolved. The V gene's germline CDR1 is MNHEY and CDR2 SVGEGT. The length of the CDR3 is 11 residues. Trimming cost V 7 bases and J 4 bases, with 5 bases left between them. In nucleotides, the CDR3 is TGTGCCAGCATGAGGTACAATGAGCAGTTCTTC. It codes for CASMRYNEQFF.

The chain is built from TRBV4-2 and TRBJ1-1; maybe TRBD1 (6 bases). Trimming left V 0 bases short and J 6 bases short, with 17 bases between. Per the germline V gene, CDR1 is LGHNA and CDR2 is YNFKEQ. The length of the CDR3 is 16 residues. This CDR3 is CASSQEPGGGESEAFF. The CDR3 region has the DNA TGTGCCAGCAGCCAAGAACCGGGGGGGGGCGAATCTGAAGCTTTCTTT.

A few counts support this clonotype. The V gene is TRBV2, the J gene TRBJ2-7, with unresolved D. The V and J ends lost 7 bases and 0 bases respectively, with 10 bases between them. The CDR3 runs to 13 residues. Germline values: CDR1 SNHLY, CDR2 FYNNEI. DNA for the CDR3: TGTGCCAGCAAACTGTTGAGCTCCTACGAGCAGTACTTC. Translation: CASKLLSSYEQYF.

V gene TRBV6-2 or TRBV6-3 combines with J gene TRBJ2-3, with 8 bases that match TRBD1. This CDR3 region has 14 residues. Germline lookup yields CDR1 MNHEY and CDR2 SVGEGT. V gave up 7 bases and J gave up 1 base; unmatched junction bases: 4. CDR3 nucleotide sequence: TGTGCCAGCAATAGGGACAGGCGCACAGATACGCAGTATTTT. It codes for CASNRDRRTDTQYF.

J is TRBJ1-6 and V is TRBV4-1; D uncertain. The CDR3 has 14 residues. Trimming removed 2 bases at V and 7 bases at J, with 9 bases between. Germline values: CDR1 MGHRA, CDR2 YSYEKL. DNA for the CDR3: TGCGCCAGCAGCCAACAACTGTTGAATTCACCCCTCCACTTT. Protein product: CASSQQLLNSPLHF.

The chain couples TRBV27 to TRBJ1-5; no clear D gene. The CDR3 is 16 amino acids. Trimming shortened V by 3 bases and J by 3 bases, and 15 bases separated the two germline ends. CDR1 is MNHEY and CDR2 is SMNVEV in the germline V gene (reference sequence). CDR3 amino acids: CASSFGSPVLNQPQHF. The CDR3 DNA reads as TGTGCCAGCAGTTTCGGCAGCCCCGTGCTCAATCAGCCCCAGCATTTT.

The chain has TRBV9 and TRBJ2-2; maybe TRBD1 (5 bases). Per the germline V gene, CDR1 is SGDLS and CDR2 is YYNGEE. The V gene lost 4 bases and the J gene lost 6 bases, with 19 bases spanning the gap. The CDR3 is 16 residues long. The CDR3 loop reads CASSPLQGGLAGELFF. The CDR3, as DNA: TGTGCCAGCAGCCCATTGCAGGGCGGATTGGCCGGGGAGCTGTTTTTT. The variable domain in full, completed from reference TRBV9 and TRBJ2-2, reads DSGVTQTPKHLITATGQRVTLRCSPRSGDLSVYWYQQSLDQGLQFLIQYYNGEERAKGNILERFSAQQFPDLHSELNLSSLELGDSALYFCASSPLQGGLAGELFFGEGSRLTVL.

The chain has TRBV12-3 or TRBV12-4 and TRBJ1-2; D is undetermined. Trimming stripped 3 bases from V and 4 bases from J, with 9 bases between. This CDR3 is 13 amino acids long. DNA for the CDR3: TGTGCCAGCAGTTTGGGGAATTTCTATGGCTACACCTTC. The encoded protein is CASSLGNFYGYTF.

This clonotype was recorded at least ten times. The chain recombines TRBV7-2 with TRBJ2-1, with TRBD1 matching 10 bases. This CDR3 contains 18 residues. Germline V gene sequence: CDR1 SGHTA, CDR2 FQGNSA. Trimming cost V 5 bases and J 6 bases; bases outside gene matches: 16. CDR3 nucleotides: TGTGCCAGCAGCCCAGGGATTTGGAGGGACAGGGGAGGCAATGAGCAGTTCTTC. It specifies CASSPGIWRDRGGNEQFF.

The CDR3 nucleotides are TGTGCCAGCAGACCACTCGGGAGGGTTTCCTACAATGAGCAGTACTTC. This gives the protein CASRPLGRVSYNEQYF. This chain connects TRBV5-6 to TRBJ2-7; 8 nucleotides line up with TRBD2. CDR3 length equals 16 residues. V lost 5 bases to trimming and J lost 7 bases; unmatched junction nucleotides: 17. Germline loops: CDR1 SGHDT, CDR2 YYEEEE.

This clonotype was seen only a few times. This sequence joins TRBV6-2 or TRBV6-3 and TRBJ2-7; D perhaps matches TRBD2 (6 bases). From germline, CDR1 is MNHEY and CDR2 SVGEGT. The V and J ends lost 6 bases and 2 bases respectively, with 17 bases between them. The CDR3 is 15 amino acids. This CDR3 reads CASSYGASVAYEQYF. In DNA form, the CDR3 reads TGTGCCAGCAGCTACGGAGCTAGCGTGGCCTACGAGCAGTACTTC.

This clonotype was picked up many times. CDR3 DNA: TGTGCCAGCAGCCCACTACTAGGTTCCCCGGATACGCAGTATTTT. This sequence encodes CASSPLLGSPDTQYF. This sequence joins TRBV12-3 or TRBV12-4 and TRBJ2-3, with a possible D match to TRBD2 (5 bases). The CDR3 is 15 amino acids. V lost 6 bases and J lost 6, with 19 bases in between.

CDR3 bases: TGCAGTGCTCCCAGGACTAGCGGGACTACAGATACGCAGTATTTT. It translates to CSAPRTSGTTDTQYF. The chain joins TRBV20-1 to TRBJ2-3, with TRBD2 matching 12 bases. Germline trimming cut 5 bases from V and 3 bases from J; bases unmatched to any gene: 6. The CDR3 totals 15 residues. The germline CDR1 and CDR2 sequences are DFQATT and SNEGSKA (reference sequence).

The rearrangement uses TRBV28 and TRBJ2-2, with a tentative D call TRBD2 (6 bases). Trimming stripped 4 bases from V and 5 bases from J, with 17 bases between. The CDR3 contains 16 residues. Germline assignment: CDR1 MDHEN and CDR2 SYDVKM. This CDR3 reads CASSSGLIDVTGELFF. The CDR3, as DNA: TGTGCCAGCAGTTCGGGACTCATAGACGTAACCGGGGAGCTGTTTTTT.

This clonotype was counted a few times. The CDR3 protein is CASSLEGGQNTEAFF. The CDR3, as DNA: TGTGCCAGCAGCTTAGAAGGGGGCCAGAACACTGAAGCTTTCTTT. This rearrangement joins TRBV7-2 to TRBJ1-1; TRBD1 aligns across 7 bases. Germline V gene data show CDR1 as SGHTA and CDR2 as FQGNSA. This CDR3 has 15 residues. The trim removed 1 base at V and 1 base at J, leaving 3 bases unmatched.

The chain carries TRBV4-1 and TRBJ2-7, with 7 positions matching TRBD1. Germline V gene sequence: CDR1 MGHRA, CDR2 YSYEKL. J gave up 0 bases and V 4 bases, and 9 bases lay outside the gene matches. The CDR3 totals 16 residues. The CDR3: CASSRSTRDSSYEQYF. The CDR3 nucleotides read TGCGCCAGCAGCCGATCTACCAGGGACAGCTCCTACGAGCAGTACTTC.